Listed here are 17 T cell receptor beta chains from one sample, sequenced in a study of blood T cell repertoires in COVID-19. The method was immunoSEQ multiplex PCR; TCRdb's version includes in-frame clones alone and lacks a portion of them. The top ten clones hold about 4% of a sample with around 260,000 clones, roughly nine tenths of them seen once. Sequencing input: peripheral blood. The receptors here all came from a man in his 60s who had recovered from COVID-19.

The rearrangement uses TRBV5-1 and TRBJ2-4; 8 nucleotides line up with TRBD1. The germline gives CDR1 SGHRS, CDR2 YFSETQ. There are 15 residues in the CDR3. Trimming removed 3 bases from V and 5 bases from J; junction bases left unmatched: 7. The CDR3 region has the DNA TGCGCCAGCAGCTACAGTGGACAGGGACAAAACATTCAGTACTTC. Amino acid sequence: CASSYSGQGQNIQYF.

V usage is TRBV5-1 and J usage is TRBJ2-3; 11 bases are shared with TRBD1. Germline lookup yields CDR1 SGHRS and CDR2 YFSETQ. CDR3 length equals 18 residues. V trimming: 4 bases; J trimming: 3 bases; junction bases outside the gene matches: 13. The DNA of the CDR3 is TGCGCCAGCAGCGGAGGGACAGGGGGAAATTCCATTACAGATACGCAGTATTTT. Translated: CASSGGTGGNSITDTQYF. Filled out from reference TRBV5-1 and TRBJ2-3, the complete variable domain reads KAGVTQTPRYLIKTRGQQVTLSCSPISGHRSVSWYQQTPGQGLQFLFEYFSETQRNKGNFPGRFSGRQFSNSRSEMNVSTLELGDSALYLCASSGGTGGNSITDTQYFGPGTRLTVL.

CDR3 bases: TGTGCCAGTAGTATACTAGCGGGGACAGATACGCAGTATTTT. Amino acid sequence: CASSILAGTDTQYF. V is TRBV19 and J is TRBJ2-3; 9 nucleotides agree with TRBD2. The CDR3 length is 14 residues. J gave up 3 bases and V 2 bases, and 0 bases lay outside the gene matches. The germline gives CDR1 LNHDA, CDR2 SQIVND (reference sequence).

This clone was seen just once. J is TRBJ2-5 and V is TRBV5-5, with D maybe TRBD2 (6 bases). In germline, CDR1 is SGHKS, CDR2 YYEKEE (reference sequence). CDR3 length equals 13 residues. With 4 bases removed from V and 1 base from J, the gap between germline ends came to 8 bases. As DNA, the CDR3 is TGTGCCAGCAGCGGGAGGACCCAAGAGACCCAGTACTTC. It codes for CASSGRTQETQYF.

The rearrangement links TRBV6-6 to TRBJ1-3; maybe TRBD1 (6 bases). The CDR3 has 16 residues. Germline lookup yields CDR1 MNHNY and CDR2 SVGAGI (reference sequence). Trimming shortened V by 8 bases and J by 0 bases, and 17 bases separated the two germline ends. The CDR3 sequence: CASRGTGQISGNTIYF. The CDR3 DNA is TGTGCCAGCCGCGGAACTGGACAGATCTCTGGAAACACCATATATTTT.

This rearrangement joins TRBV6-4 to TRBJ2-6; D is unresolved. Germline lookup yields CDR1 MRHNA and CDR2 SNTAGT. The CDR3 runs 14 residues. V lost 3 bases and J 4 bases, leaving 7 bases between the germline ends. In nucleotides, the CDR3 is TGTGCCAGCAGTGAGACATCCGGGGCCAACGTCCTGACTTTC. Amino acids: CASSETSGANVLTF.

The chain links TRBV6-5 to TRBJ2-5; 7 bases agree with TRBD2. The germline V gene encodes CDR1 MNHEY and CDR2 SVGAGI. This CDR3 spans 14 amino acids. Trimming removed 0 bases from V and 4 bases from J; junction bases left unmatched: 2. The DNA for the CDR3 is TGTGCCAGCAGTTACTCCGGACTAGGAGAGACCCAGTACTTC. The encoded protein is CASSYSGLGETQYF.

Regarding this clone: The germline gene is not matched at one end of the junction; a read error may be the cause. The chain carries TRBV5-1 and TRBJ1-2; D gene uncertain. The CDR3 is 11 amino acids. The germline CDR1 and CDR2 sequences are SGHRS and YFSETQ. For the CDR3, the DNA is TGCGCCAGCAGCTTACCTCCGGGAACCTTCTTC. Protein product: CASSLPPGTFF.

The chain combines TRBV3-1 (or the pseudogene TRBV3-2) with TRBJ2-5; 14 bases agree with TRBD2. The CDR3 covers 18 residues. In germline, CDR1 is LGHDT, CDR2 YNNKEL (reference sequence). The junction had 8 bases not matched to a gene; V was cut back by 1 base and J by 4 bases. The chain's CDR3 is CASSQGLTSGGAGETQYF. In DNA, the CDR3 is TGTGCCAGCAGCCAAGGCCTGACTAGCGGGGGGGCCGGAGAGACCCAGTACTTC.

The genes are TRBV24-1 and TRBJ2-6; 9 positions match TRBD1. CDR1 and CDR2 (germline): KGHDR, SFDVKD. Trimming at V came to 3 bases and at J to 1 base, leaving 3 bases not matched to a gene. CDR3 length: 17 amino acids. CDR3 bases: TGTGCCACCAGTGATGGGGGGACAGGGTCTGGGGCCAACGTCCTGACTTTC. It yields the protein CATSDGGTGSGANVLTF.

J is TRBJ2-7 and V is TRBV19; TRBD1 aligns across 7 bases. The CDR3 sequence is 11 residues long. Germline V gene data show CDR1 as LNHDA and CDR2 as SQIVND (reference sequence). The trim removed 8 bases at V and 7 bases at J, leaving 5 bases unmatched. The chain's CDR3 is CASRTGSEQYF. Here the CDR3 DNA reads TGTGCCAGTCGGACAGGATCGGAGCAGTACTTC.

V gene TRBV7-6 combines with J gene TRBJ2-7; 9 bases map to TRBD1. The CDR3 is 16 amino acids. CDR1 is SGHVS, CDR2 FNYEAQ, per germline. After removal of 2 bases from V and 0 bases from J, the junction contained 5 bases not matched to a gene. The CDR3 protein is CASSLPETGGSYEQYF. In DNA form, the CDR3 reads TGTGCCAGCAGCTTACCCGAGACAGGGGGCTCCTACGAGCAGTACTTC.

CDR3 DNA: TGCGCCAGCAGCCAAGATCCGATCGGGGGGGCCGTCGGGGAGCTGTTTTTT. Amino acid sequence: CASSQDPIGGAVGELFF. V and J are TRBV4-1 and TRBJ2-2, with TRBD2 matching over 8 bases. This CDR3 is 17 amino acids long. The junction had 10 bases not matched to a gene; V was cut back by 0 bases and J by 7 bases. The V gene's germline CDR1 is MGHRA and CDR2 YSYEKL.

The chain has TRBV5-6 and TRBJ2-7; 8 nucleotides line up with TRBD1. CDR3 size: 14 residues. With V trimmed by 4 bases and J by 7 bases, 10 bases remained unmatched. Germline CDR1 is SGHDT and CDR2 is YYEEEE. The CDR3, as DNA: TGTGCCAGCAGCCCCGGACAGGGTTTGGGGGAGCAGTACTTC. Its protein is CASSPGQGLGEQYF. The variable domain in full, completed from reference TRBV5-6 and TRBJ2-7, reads DAGVTQSPTHLIKTRGQQVTLRCSPKSGHDTVSWYQQALGQGPQFIFQYYEEEERQRGNFPDRFSGHQFPNYSSELNVNALLLGDSALYLCASSPGQGLGEQYFGPGTRLTVT.

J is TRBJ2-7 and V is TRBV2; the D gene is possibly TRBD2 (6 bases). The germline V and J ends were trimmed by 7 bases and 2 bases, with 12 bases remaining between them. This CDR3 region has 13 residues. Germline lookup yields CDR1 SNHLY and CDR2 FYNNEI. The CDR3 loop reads CASTGERAYEQYF. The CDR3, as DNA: TGTGCCAGCACGGGGGAGAGAGCCTACGAGCAGTACTTC.

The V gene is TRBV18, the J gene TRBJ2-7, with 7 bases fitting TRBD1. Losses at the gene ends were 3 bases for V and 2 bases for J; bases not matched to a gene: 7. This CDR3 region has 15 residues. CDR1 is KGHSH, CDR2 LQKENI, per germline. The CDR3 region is CASSPRQGIAYEQYF. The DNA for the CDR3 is TGTGCCAGCTCACCCCGACAGGGAATCGCCTACGAGCAGTACTTC.

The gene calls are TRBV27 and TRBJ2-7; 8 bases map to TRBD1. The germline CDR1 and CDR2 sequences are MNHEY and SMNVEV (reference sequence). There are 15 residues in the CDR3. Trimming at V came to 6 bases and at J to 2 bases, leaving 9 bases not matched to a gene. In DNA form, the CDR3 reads TGTGCCAGCAGAAGACAGACAGGGGAGGCCTACGAGCAGTACTTC. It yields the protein CASRRQTGEAYEQYF.